This T cell receptor (beta chain) was recovered during a study of T-cell reconstitution after alpha-beta-depleted transplantation in children. Notes on the study in general: There were some patients whose high TCRbeta diversity at day 60 came from surviving recipient T cells and thymic progenitors. The study reportedly traced alpha-beta T cells about two months after transplant to several hundred expanded graft clones. One year after transplant, T-cell counts and diversity came mostly from newly produced T cells.

Germline V CDR1 and CDR2: SGHVS, FQNEAQ. Deletions cut 10 bases from V and 0 bases from J, with 15 bases between. The CDR3 covers 14 residues. A word on this clonotype: The antigen remains undetermined.

Researchers prepared the TCRbeta library using unique molecular identifiers, the study reports. TCRdb fed the PCR reads into MiXCR, producing one record per CDR3 protein. The sample yields 200,000 to 250,000 distinct CDR3 sequences, around 8.4% seen once. V gene TRBV7-8 combines with J gene TRBJ1-1, with D possibly being TRBD1 (5 bases). This specimen consisted of PBMCs, mostly from graft donor cells, obtained 360 days after TCRalphabeta/CD19-depleted stem cell transplant. The receptor's source is a male patient between 2 and 10 years old who had a stem cell transplant for acute myeloid leukemia, so the T cells may come from the graft donor. Here the CDR3 reads CATSGLTLNTEAFF. CDR3 DNA sequence: TGTGCCACATCAGGGCTGACACTGAACACTGAAGCTTTCTTT.